This T cell receptor (beta chain) was recovered during a study of T cell responses to AZD1222 COVID-19 vaccine. Measured with immunoSEQ multiplex PCR; TCRdb has only the in-frame clones, and not every one. In the table there are more than 120,000 clones, roughly 87% of which are singletons. About this clone: Antigen: not known.

This CDR3 region has 18 residues. Trimming removed 3 bases from V and 4 bases from J, with 24 bases in between. In germline, CDR1 is LNHDA, CDR2 SQIVND (reference sequence). The study's findings and limits: Nearly half of spike-specific TCRs reportedly go after variant regions that carry no mutations. Spike-spanning, vaccine-associated CD4 TCRs were dominant at 160-218 and 743-854.

The chain joins TRBV19 to TRBJ1-2; D is perhaps TRBD1 (5 bases). The sample consisted of peripheral blood, taken 28 days after the second AZD1222 dose. This receptor was obtained from an adult who received the AZD1222 COVID-19 vaccine. CDR3 nucleotides: TGTGCCAGTAGTATCGATGGAAGCCGGGGCAGGGTTCTCTATGGCTACACCTTC. Protein sequence: CASSIDGSRGRVLYGYTF.